The 21 T cell receptor beta chains below were found in one sample sequenced in a study of quantifying T cell responses using KT2 cells (TCRdb year 2017). Regarding the study in general: RNA was DNase-treated and reverse transcribed with TCR alpha and beta constant-region primers, mostly using SuperScript III.

The library was made by UMI-ligation and nested PCR. Sequencing took place on an Illumina MiSeq. A single-stranded oligonucleotide bearing the Illumina SP2 sequence and a UMI was ligated to the 3' end of the cDNA with T4 RNA ligase 1. PCR1 ran around 4 cycles (98°C 15 s, 69°C 30 s, 72°C 40 s); the beta primer was an equimolar mix of RC1.1 and RC1.2 covering TRBC1 and TRBC2. The public reads were reanalyzed by TCRdb: fastp trimming at Q25, MiXCR alignment, in-frame beta chains only. Under each unique CDR3 protein, matching rows form one entry showing the most common genes and DNA. Within this sample are more than 55,000 distinct CDR3 sequences, with 10% to 15% of them counted one time only. In total, the top ten clones hold around 9.9% of the sample. Sequencing used PBMCs spiked with cells of the T cell clone KT2. The receptors shown here come from a human donor.

This clonotype was observed many times. This rearrangement joins TRBV6-5 to TRBJ2-3; TRBD2 matches 7 bases. The CDR3 is 14 residues long. The germline CDR1 and CDR2 sequences are MNHEY and SVGAGI. V dropped 8 bases and J dropped 4; count of bases not matched to a gene: 9. CDR3 sequence reads: CASAGLVGADTQYF. For the CDR3, the DNA is TGTGCCAGCGCCGGACTAGTGGGGGCAGATACGCAGTATTTT.

The sample holds a few counts of this clonotype. The rearrangement joins TRBV12-3 or TRBV12-4 to TRBJ2-1; TRBD2 is a possible D gene (5 bases). With 6 bases removed from V and 5 bases from J, the gap between germline ends came to 14 bases. The CDR3 has 14 residues. The CDR3 region is CASSPLWENNEQFF. As DNA, the CDR3 is TGTGCCAGCAGCCCTCTTTGGGAGAACAATGAGCAGTTCTTC.

There are many counts of this clonotype. The rearrangement links TRBV7-2 to TRBJ1-2; no definite D call. The CDR3 has 14 residues. Germline V gene lookup returns CDR1 SGHTA and CDR2 FQGNSA. Trimming stripped 5 bases from V and 4 bases from J, with 14 bases between. CDR3 coding DNA: TGTGCCAGCAGCCCCCGTCACAGCACCTATGGCTACACCTTC. It specifies CASSPRHSTYGYTF.

This clonotype was seen a handful of times. This chain links TRBV3-1 with TRBJ1-6, with D perhaps TRBD1 (6 bases). The length of the CDR3 is 14 residues. Germline assignment: CDR1 LGHDT and CDR2 YNNKEL (reference sequence). V lost 1 base, J lost 10 bases, and 11 bases lay in between. The CDR3 nucleotides are TGTGCCAGCAGCCAAGTAGGGGGGGGATCACCCCTCCACTTT. Its protein is CASSQVGGGSPLHF.

The chain combines TRBV14 with TRBJ2-1; 7 bases line up with TRBD1. The V gene end was trimmed by 1 base and the J gene end by 4 bases; junction bases not matched to a gene: 7. The CDR3 consists of 16 residues. In germline, CDR1 is SGHDN, CDR2 FVKESK. The CDR3 spells CASSQGMGQIYNEQFF. CDR3 DNA: TGTGCCAGCAGCCAAGGAATGGGACAGATTTACAATGAGCAGTTCTTC.

This rearrangement joins TRBV5-1 to TRBJ1-1, with D possibly TRBD1 on 6 matching bases. The V and J ends lost 0 bases and 5 bases respectively, with 11 bases between them. This CDR3 contains 14 residues. From germline, CDR1 is SGHRS and CDR2 YFSETQ. The CDR3 here is CASSLAGQGTEAFF. In nucleotides, the CDR3 is TGCGCCAGCAGCTTGGCCGGGCAGGGGACTGAAGCTTTCTTT.

This clonotype was recorded at least ten times. The chain couples TRBV11-2 to TRBJ2-6, with TRBD2 identical over 7 bases. The CDR3 sequence is 17 residues long. The germline CDR1 and CDR2 sequences are SGHAT and FQNNGV. V dropped 5 bases and J dropped 0; count of bases not matched to a gene: 7. CDR3 amino acids: CASSPWGGGSGANVLTF. The CDR3 nucleotides are TGTGCCAGCAGCCCATGGGGGGGGGGCTCTGGGGCCAACGTCCTGACTTTC.

This clonotype was seen many times. The chain has TRBV7-8 and TRBJ2-5, with 13 positions matching TRBD2. The CDR3 runs 17 residues. The germline CDR1 and CDR2 sequences are SGHVS and FQNEAQ. The J segment lost 5 bases and the V segment lost 4 bases, leaving 10 bases of the junction unmatched. CDR3: CASSSTSGRGFGETQYF. The CDR3 nucleotides are TGTGCCAGCAGCTCTACTAGCGGGAGGGGATTTGGGGAGACCCAGTACTTC.

V usage is TRBV3-1 and J usage is TRBJ2-3; D unresolved. V was cut by 10 bases and J by 0 bases, with 17 bases left in between. This CDR3 contains 15 residues. Germline values: CDR1 LGHDT, CDR2 YNNKEL (reference sequence). For the CDR3, the DNA is TGTGCCACCACCCGGATGGAAGTTAGCACAGATACGCAGTATTTT. Translated, it gives CATTRMEVSTDTQYF.

This clonotype was observed a handful of times. This chain links TRBV4-1 with TRBJ2-1; TRBD2 aligns across 8 bases. V lost 1 base, J lost 1 base, and 3 bases stayed unmatched. This CDR3 is built from 16 residues. Germline V CDR1 and CDR2: MGHRA, YSYEKL. CDR3 amino acids: CASSQARGGSYNEQFF. CDR3 sequence (DNA): TGCGCCAGCAGCCAAGCACGGGGGGGATCCTACAATGAGCAGTTCTTC.

This clonotype was detected ten times or more. The chain has TRBV4-2 and TRBJ2-1; 10 nucleotides agree with TRBD1. Germline V lookup: CDR1 LGHNA, CDR2 YNFKEQ. The CDR3 is 16 residues long. V gave up 0 bases and J gave up 6 bases; unmatched junction bases: 5. As DNA, the CDR3 is TGTGCCAGCAGCCAAGATCAAGGACAGGGGGTCAATGAGCAGTTCTTC. Translation gives CASSQDQGQGVNEQFF.

In its sample, this clonotype was seen a few times. V gene TRBV9 combines with J gene TRBJ2-7; the match to TRBD2 covers 10 bases. Trimming at V came to 2 bases and at J to 4 bases, leaving 6 bases not matched to a gene. CDR1 SGDLS and CDR2 YYNGEE come from the germline V gene. The CDR3 covers 15 residues. CDR3 DNA sequence: TGTGCCAGCAGCGTCGGGCCTAGCGGGAGATACGAGCAGTACTTC. Its protein product is CASSVGPSGRYEQYF. The variable domain in full, completed from reference TRBV9 and TRBJ2-7, reads DSGVTQTPKHLITATGQRVTLRCSPRSGDLSVYWYQQSLDQGLQFLIQYYNGEERAKGNILERFSAQQFPDLHSELNLSSLELGDSALYFCASSVGPSGRYEQYFGPGTRLTVT.

The rearrangement uses TRBV2 and TRBJ2-1; D is ambiguous. Trimming removed 6 bases from V and 3 bases from J, with 15 bases in between. The CDR3 extends over 15 amino acids. Germline loops: CDR1 SNHLY, CDR2 FYNNEI. CDR3 bases: TGTGCCAGCAGCCAAGTCAGGATGGGCTACAATGAGCAGTTCTTC. Translating it yields CASSQVRMGYNEQFF.

CDR3 coding DNA: TGCGCCAGCAGCCAAGCGGGGGTAAATCAGCCCCAGCATTTT. This codes for CASSQAGVNQPQHF. The gene calls are TRBV4-1 and TRBJ1-5, with TRBD1 as a possible D gene (5 bases). CDR3 size: 14 residues. The germline CDR1 and CDR2 sequences are MGHRA and YSYEKL. V lost 1 base, J lost 4 bases, and 8 bases lay in between.

This clonotype occurred many times. V gene TRBV11-3 combines with J gene TRBJ1-5; possibly TRBD1 for D (5 bases). This CDR3 comprises 19 residues. In germline, CDR1 is SGHNT, CDR2 YENEEA. Trimming cost V 5 bases and J 0 bases, with 23 bases left between them. Here the CDR3 reads CASSQWTSGQANSNQPQHF. The CDR3 coding sequence is TGTGCCAGCAGCCAATGGACAAGTGGCCAAGCAAATAGCAATCAGCCCCAGCATTTT. Supplemented by reference TRBV11-3 and TRBJ1-5, the full variable domain reads EAGVVQSPRYKIIEKKQPVAFWCNPISGHNTLYWYLQNLGQGPELLIRYENEEAVDDSQLPKDRFSAERLKGVDSTLKIQPAELGDSAVYLCASSQWTSGQANSNQPQHFGDGTRLSIL.

This clonotype has only a few counts. The chain recombines TRBV20-1 with TRBJ1-5, with TRBD1 matching over 7 bases. Per germline, CDR1 DFQATT and CDR2 SNEGSKA (reference sequence). Trimming at V came to 6 bases and at J to 7 bases, leaving 6 bases not matched to a gene. This CDR3 is built from 12 residues. The CDR3, as DNA: TGCAGTGCGAGACAGGGTATCCAGCCCCAGCATTTT. Amino acid sequence: CSARQGIQPQHF.

This clonotype has just a few counts. The chain carries TRBV6-1 and TRBJ1-1, with TRBD1 matching 8 bases. From germline, CDR1 is MNHNS and CDR2 SASEGT. CDR3 length: 16 residues. Germline trimming cut 2 bases from V and 0 bases from J; bases unmatched to any gene: 5. The chain's CDR3 is CASSENPGGLNTEAFF. For the CDR3, the DNA is TGTGCCAGCAGTGAAAATCCAGGGGGCTTGAACACTGAAGCTTTCTTT.

The rearrangement links TRBV13 to TRBJ1-6; no reliable D call. Trimming took off 4 bases at V and 14 bases at J, with 18 bases between the two ends. The germline CDR1 and CDR2 sequences are PRHDT and FYEKMQ (reference sequence). The CDR3 contains 14 residues. CDR3 protein: CASSSRLSGTALHF. The CDR3 coding sequence is TGTGCCAGCAGCTCCCGGCTTTCGGGTACGGCCCTCCACTTT.

Only a few counts were recorded for this clonotype. The chain uses TRBV5-1 and TRBJ2-1; 7 bases are shared with TRBD1. The V and J ends lost 1 base and 6 bases, in that order; junction bases with no gene match: 7. Germline assignment: CDR1 SGHRS and CDR2 YFSETQ. This CDR3 has 15 residues. The CDR3 DNA sequence: TGCGCCAGCAGCTTGTTAGGGCAGGGGGTCAATGAGCAGTTCTTC. Translating gives CASSLLGQGVNEQFF.

V usage is TRBV4-1 and J usage is TRBJ1-5; D may be TRBD1 (5 bases). CDR1 is MGHRA, CDR2 YSYEKL, per germline. The CDR3 runs to 14 residues. Trimming removed 6 bases at V and 5 bases at J, with 14 bases between. The CDR3 DNA reads TGCGCCAGCAGTTTACGCGGGGGGGATCAGCCCCAGCATTTT. This encodes CASSLRGGDQPQHF.

V and J are TRBV28 and TRBJ1-2; D remains ambiguous. The CDR3 totals 13 residues. Germline lookup yields CDR1 MDHEN and CDR2 SYDVKM. Trimming shortened V by 7 bases and J by 4 bases, and 13 bases separated the two germline ends. This CDR3 is CASNSGYSYGYTF. The DNA of the CDR3 is TGTGCCAGCAATTCCGGATATAGCTATGGCTACACCTTC.